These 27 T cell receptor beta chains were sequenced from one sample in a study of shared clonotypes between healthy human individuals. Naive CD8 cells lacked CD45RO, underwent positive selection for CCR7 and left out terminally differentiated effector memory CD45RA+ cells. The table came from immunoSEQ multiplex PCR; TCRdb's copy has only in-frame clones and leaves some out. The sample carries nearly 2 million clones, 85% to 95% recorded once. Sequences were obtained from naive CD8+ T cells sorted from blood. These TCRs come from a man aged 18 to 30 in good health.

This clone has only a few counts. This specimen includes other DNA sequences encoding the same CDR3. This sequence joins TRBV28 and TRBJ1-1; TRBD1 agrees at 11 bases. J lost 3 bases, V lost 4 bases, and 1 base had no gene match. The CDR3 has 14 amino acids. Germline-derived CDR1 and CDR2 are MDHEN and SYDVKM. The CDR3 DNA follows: TGTGCCAGCAGTTGGGGACAGGGGGACACTGAAGCTTTCTTT. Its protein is CASSWGQGDTEAFF.

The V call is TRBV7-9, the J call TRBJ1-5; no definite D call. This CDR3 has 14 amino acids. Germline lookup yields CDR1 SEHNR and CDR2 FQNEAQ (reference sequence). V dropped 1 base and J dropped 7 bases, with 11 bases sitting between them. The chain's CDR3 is CASSLDGLGQPQHF. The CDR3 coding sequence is TGTGCCAGCAGCTTAGATGGTTTGGGGCAGCCCCAGCATTTT.

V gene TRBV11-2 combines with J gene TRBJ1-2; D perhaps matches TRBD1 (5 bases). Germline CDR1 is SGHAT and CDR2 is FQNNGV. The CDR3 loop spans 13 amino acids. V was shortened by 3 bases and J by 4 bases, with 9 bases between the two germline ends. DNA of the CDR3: TGTGCCAGCAGCTTCGGGGCTGGCTATGGCTACACCTTC. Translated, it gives CASSFGAGYGYTF.

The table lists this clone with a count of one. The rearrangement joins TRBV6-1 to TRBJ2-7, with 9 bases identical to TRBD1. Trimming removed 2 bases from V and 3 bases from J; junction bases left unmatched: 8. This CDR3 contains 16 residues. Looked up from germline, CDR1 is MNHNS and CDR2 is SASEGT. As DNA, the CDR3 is TGTGCCAGCAGTGAAAACCCGGGACAGGGTATCTACGAGCAGTACTTC. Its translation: CASSENPGQGIYEQYF.

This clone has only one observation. CDR3 DNA: TGTGCCAGCAGCTTAGATCGGGCGACAGGAGAGTCGGGCACAGATACGCAGTATTTT. Its translation is CASSLDRATGESGTDTQYF. J is TRBJ2-3 and V is TRBV7-9; possibly TRBD1 for D (6 bases). The ends were cut back, 1 base at V and 1 base at J, with 21 bases in the middle. The CDR3 consists of 19 residues. Germline V gene lookup returns CDR1 SEHNR and CDR2 FQNEAQ (reference sequence).

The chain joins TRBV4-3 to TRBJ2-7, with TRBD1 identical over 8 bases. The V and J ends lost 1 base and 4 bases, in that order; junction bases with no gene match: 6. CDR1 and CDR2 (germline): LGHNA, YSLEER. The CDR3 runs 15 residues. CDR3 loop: CASSQAQGAWYEQYF. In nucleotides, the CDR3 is TGCGCCAGCAGCCAAGCCCAGGGGGCTTGGTACGAGCAGTACTTC.

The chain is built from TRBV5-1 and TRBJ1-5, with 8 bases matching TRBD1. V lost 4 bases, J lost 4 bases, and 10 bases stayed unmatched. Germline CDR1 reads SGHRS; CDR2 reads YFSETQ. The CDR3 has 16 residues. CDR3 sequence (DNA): TGCGCCAGCAGCCAGTTGGACAGGGTAACTAATCAGCCCCAGCATTTT. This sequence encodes CASSQLDRVTNQPQHF.

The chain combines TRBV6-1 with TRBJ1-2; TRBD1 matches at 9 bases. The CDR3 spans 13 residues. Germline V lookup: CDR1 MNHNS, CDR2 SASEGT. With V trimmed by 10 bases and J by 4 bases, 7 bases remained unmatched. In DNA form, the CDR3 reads TGTGCCATACAGGGGGCCCCTCTCTATGGCTACACCTTC. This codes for CAIQGAPLYGYTF.

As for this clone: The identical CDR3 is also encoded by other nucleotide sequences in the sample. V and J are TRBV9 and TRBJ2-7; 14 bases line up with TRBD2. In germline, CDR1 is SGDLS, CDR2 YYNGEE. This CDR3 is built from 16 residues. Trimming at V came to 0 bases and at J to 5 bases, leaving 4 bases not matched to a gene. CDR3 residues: CASSVGGLAGGDEQYF. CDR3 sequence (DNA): TGTGCCAGCAGCGTAGGAGGACTAGCGGGAGGCGACGAGCAGTACTTC.

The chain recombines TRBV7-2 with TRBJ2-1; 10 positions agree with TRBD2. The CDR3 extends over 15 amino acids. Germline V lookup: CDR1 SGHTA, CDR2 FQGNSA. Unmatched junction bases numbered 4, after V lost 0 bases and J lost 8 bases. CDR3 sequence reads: CASSLALAGEYEQFF. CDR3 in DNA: TGTGCCAGCAGCTTAGCGCTAGCGGGAGAGTATGAGCAGTTCTTC.

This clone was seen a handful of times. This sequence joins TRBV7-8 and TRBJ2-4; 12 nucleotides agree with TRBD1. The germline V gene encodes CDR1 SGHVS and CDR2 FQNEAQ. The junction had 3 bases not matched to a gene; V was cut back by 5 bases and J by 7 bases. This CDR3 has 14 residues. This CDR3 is CASSRGQGANIQYF. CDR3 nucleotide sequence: TGTGCCAGCAGCCGGGGACAGGGGGCTAACATTCAGTACTTC.

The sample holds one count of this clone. CDR3 sequence: CSVEAAGLVYNEQFF. CDR3 DNA: TGCAGCGTTGAAGCGGCCGGACTAGTCTACAATGAGCAGTTCTTC. The rearrangement joins TRBV29-1 to TRBJ2-1; 7 positions match TRBD2. Losses at the gene ends were 1 base for V and 3 bases for J; bases not matched to a gene: 6. CDR3 length: 15 residues. CDR1 SQVTM and CDR2 ANQGSEA come from the germline V gene.

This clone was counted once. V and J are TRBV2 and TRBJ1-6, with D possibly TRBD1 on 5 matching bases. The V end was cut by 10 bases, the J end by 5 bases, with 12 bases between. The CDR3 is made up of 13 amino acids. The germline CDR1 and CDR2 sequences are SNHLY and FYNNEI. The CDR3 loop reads CATRDGDNSPLHF. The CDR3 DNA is TGTGCCACCCGGGACGGAGATAATTCACCCCTCCACTTT.

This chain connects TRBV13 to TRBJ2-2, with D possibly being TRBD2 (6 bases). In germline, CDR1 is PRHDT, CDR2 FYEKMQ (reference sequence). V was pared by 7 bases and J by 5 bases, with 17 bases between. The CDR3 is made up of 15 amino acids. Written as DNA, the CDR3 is TGTGCCAGCACCACGGGACTCCTGGGAACCGGGGAGCTGTTTTTT. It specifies CASTTGLLGTGELFF. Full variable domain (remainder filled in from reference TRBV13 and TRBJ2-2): AAGVIQSPRHLIKEKRETATLKCYPIPRHDTVYWYQQGPGQDPQFLISFYEKMQSDKGSIPDRFSAQQFSDYHSELNMSSLELGDSALYFCASTTGLLGTGELFFGEGSRLTVL.

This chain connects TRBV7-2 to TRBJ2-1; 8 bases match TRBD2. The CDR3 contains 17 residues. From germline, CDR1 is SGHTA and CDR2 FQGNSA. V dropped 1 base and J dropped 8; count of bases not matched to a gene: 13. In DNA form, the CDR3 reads TGTGCCAGCAGCTTAGAGGCGCCGAGACTAGCGTTTGATGAGCAGTTCTTC. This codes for CASSLEAPRLAFDEQFF.

In DNA, the CDR3 is TGTGCCAGCAGTTTCACGGAGGGACTGACCTACAATGAGCAGTTCTTC. Amino acid sequence: CASSFTEGLTYNEQFF. The chain recombines TRBV28 with TRBJ2-1; D is perhaps TRBD2 (6 bases). In germline, CDR1 is MDHEN, CDR2 SYDVKM. Trimming left V 3 bases short and J 2 bases short, with 14 bases between. The CDR3 has 16 residues.

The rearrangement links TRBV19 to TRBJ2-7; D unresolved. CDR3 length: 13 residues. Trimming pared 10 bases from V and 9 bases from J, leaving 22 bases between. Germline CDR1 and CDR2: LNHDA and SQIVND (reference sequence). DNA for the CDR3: TGTGCCACCGGAGACCCTTTCGATACCGGGCAGTACTTC. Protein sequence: CATGDPFDTGQYF.

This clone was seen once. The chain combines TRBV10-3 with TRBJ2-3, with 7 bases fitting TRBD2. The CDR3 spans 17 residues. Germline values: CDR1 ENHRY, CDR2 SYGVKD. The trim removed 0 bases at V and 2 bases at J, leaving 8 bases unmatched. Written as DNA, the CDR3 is TGTGCCATCAGTGAGTCGGCGGCTAGCGGAAACACAGATACGCAGTATTTT. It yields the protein CAISESAASGNTDTQYF.

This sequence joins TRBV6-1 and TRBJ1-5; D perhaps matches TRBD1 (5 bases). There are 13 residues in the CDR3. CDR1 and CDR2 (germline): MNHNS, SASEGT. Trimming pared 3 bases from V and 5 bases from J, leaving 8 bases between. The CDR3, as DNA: TGTGCCAGCAGTGATGGGGGATATCAGCCCCAGCATTTT. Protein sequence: CASSDGGYQPQHF.

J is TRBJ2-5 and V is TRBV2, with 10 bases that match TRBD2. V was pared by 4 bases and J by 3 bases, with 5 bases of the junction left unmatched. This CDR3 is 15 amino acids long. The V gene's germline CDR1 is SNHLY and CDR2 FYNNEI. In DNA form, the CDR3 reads TGTGCCAGCAGTGGGGTAGCGGGGGGCAAAGAGACCCAGTACTTC. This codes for CASSGVAGGKETQYF.

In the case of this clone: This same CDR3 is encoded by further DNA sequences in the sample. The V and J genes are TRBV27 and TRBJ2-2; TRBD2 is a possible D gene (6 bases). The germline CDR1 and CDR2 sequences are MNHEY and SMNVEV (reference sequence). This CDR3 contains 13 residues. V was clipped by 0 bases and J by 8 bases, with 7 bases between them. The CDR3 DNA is TGTGCCAGCAGTTTATCCGGGGGTGGGGAGCTGTTTTTT. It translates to CASSLSGGGELFF.

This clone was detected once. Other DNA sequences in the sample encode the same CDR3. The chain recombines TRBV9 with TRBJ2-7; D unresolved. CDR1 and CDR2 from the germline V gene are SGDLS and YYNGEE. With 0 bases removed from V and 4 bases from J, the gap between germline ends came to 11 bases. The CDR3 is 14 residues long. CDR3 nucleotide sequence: TGTGCCAGCAGCGTAGCCCCCGCAGCTTACGAGCAGTACTTC. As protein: CASSVAPAAYEQYF.

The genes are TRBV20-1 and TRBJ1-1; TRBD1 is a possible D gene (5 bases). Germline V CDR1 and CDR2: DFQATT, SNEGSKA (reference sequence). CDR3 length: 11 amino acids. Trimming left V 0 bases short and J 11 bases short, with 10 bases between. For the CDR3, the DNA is TGCAGTGCTAGAGAGGAGGGGCTGGCTTTCTTT. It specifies CSAREEGLAFF.

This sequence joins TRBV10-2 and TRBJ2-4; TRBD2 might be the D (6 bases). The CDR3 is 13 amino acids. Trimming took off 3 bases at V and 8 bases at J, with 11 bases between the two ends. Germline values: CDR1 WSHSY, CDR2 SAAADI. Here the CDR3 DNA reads TGCGCCAGCAGTGAAACGGGAGTTTACATTCAGTACTTC. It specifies CASSETGVYIQYF.

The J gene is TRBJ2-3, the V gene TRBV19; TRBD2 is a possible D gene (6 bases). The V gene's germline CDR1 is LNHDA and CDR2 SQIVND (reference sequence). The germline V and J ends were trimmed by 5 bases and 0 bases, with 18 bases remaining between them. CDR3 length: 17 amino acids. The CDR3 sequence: CASSAPPGGVSTDTQYF. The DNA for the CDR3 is TGTGCCAGTAGTGCCCCCCCCGGGGGAGTTAGCACAGATACGCAGTATTTT.

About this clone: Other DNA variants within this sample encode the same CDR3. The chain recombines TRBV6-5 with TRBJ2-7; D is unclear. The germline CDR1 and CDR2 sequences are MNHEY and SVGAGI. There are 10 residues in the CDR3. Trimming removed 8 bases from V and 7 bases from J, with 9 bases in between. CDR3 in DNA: TGTGCCAGCGGGTTAGCAGAGCAGTACTTC. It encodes CASGLAEQYF.

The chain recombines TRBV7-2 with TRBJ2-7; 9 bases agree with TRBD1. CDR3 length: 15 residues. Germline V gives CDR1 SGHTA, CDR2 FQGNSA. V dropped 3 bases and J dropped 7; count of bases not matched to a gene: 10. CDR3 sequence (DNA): TGTGCCAGCAGCTTTCGTAGGACAGGGGACCGGGAGCAGTACTTC. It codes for CASSFRRTGDREQYF. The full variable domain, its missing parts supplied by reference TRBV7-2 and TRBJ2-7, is GAGVSQSPSNKVTEKGKDVELRCDPISGHTALYWYRQSLGQGLEFLIYFQGNSAPDKSGLPSDRFSAERTGGSVSTLTIQRTQQEDSAVYLCASSFRRTGDREQYFGPGTRLTVT.